The source of this T cell receptor (beta chain) is a study of blood T cells in healthy people across ages. Study conclusions and caveats: Among long-lived donors, naive CD4+ cells were more numerous and diversity higher than in aged donors.

V dropped 6 bases and J dropped 5 bases, with 13 bases sitting between them. This CDR3 has 14 amino acids. Germline values: CDR1 MDHEN, CDR2 SYDVKM. This clonotype was found a few times. Its matching antigen is unknown. It was with a sample-barcoded 5' primer and a J-beta primer mix that a second PCR of roughly 7 to 12 cycles was run. Via MiXCR, TCRdb re-called the 5' RACE reads, giving one row per CDR3 protein. The sample lists roughly 2 million distinct CDR3 sequences; around half were seen once. The TCR sequence derives from a woman aged 40-49 years in good health. Input material: blood. The J gene is TRBJ1-4, the V gene TRBV28; weak D call: TRBD1 (6 bases). CDR3 loop: CASRDRIQNEKLFF. The CDR3 nucleotides read TGTGCCAGCAGAGACAGGATCCAGAATGAAAAACTGTTTTTT.